The 21 T cell receptor beta chains given below trace back to one sample, sequenced in a study of blood T cell repertoires in COVID-19. TCRdb's table, derived via immunoSEQ multiplex PCR, lists solely in-frame clones and lacks some. Of 150,000 or so clones in the sample, approximately 88% were seen once. Specimen: PBMCs or T cells enriched from blood (not recorded which). Receptor source: a man between 70 and 80 years old who had been exposed to COVID-19.

The V gene is TRBV7-8, the J gene TRBJ1-1; 7 nucleotides line up with TRBD1. Germline CDR1 and CDR2: SGHVS and FQNEAQ. The CDR3 loop spans 17 amino acids. The ends lost 5 bases at V and 1 base at J; junction bases unmatched: 13. CDR3 nucleotides: TGTGCCAGCAGCCAATACTCGGGACAGCAATCGAACACTGAAGCTTTCTTT. Amino acids: CASSQYSGQQSNTEAFF.

The genes are TRBV19 and TRBJ2-7, with D possibly TRBD2 on 6 matching bases. Trimming took 6 bases from V and 0 from J, leaving 18 bases between them. CDR1 is LNHDA and CDR2 is SQIVND in the germline V gene (reference sequence). This CDR3 is 16 amino acids long. The CDR3 reads CASRVSGTPGSYEQYF. The CDR3 DNA sequence: TGTGCCAGTAGGGTATCCGGGACTCCCGGCTCCTACGAGCAGTACTTC.

V is TRBV13 and J is TRBJ2-1, with TRBD2 matching 9 bases. The CDR3 length is 14 residues. V dropped 1 base and J dropped 9; count of bases not matched to a gene: 4. Germline CDR1 reads PRHDT; CDR2 reads FYEKMQ (reference sequence). Here the CDR3 DNA reads TGTGCCAGCAGCTTAGCGAGGCGGGGGGGTGAGCAGTTCTTC. This sequence encodes CASSLARRGGEQFF.

J is TRBJ2-1 and V is TRBV7-3, with 11 bases aligning to TRBD1. Trimming at V came to 3 bases and at J to 9 bases, leaving 10 bases not matched to a gene. There are 16 residues in the CDR3. Germline assignment: CDR1 SGHTA and CDR2 FQGTGA. In DNA, the CDR3 is TGTGCCAGCAGCTTGACGTCTCCGGGACAGGGGGGTGAGCAGTTCTTC. Translating it yields CASSLTSPGQGGEQFF.

The J gene is TRBJ2-2, the V gene TRBV12-3 or TRBV12-4; D not resolved. The CDR3 loop spans 12 amino acids. V was cut by 5 bases and J by 5 bases, with 6 bases left in between. This CDR3 reads CASSLGTGELFF. DNA for the CDR3: TGTGCCAGCAGTCTCGGGACCGGGGAGCTGTTTTTT.

The chain couples TRBV24-1 to TRBJ2-3; D may be TRBD2 (6 bases). V lost 1 base, J lost 7 bases, and 14 bases lay in between. Germline CDR1 KGHDR, CDR2 SFDVKD. The CDR3 contains 15 residues. In DNA form, the CDR3 reads TGTGCCACCAGTGATTTTGGAGGGGAAGGGAATACGCAGTATTTT. Translated: CATSDFGGEGNTQYF.

V and J are TRBV27 and TRBJ1-1, with D tentatively TRBD1 (5 bases). V shed 8 bases and J shed 4 bases, with 11 bases lying between them. The CDR3 is 12 residues long. Germline V gene lookup returns CDR1 MNHEY and CDR2 SMNVEV (reference sequence). Here the CDR3 DNA reads TGTGCCAGCTGGGACTTCTCCACTGAAGCTTTCTTT. Translated: CASWDFSTEAFF.

The chain is built from TRBV21-1 and TRBJ1-1; the table calls TRBD1, which could not be checked here. TRBV21-1 is described as a pseudogene. This CDR3 contains 13 residues. In DNA, the CDR3 is TGTGCCAGCAGCAAAACGGACAGAGATGAAGCTTTCTTT. This translates into CASSKTDRDEAFF.

This sequence joins TRBV5-1 and TRBJ1-2; 7 bases line up with TRBD1. The CDR3 has 14 residues. Germline lookup yields CDR1 SGHRS and CDR2 YFSETQ. The junction had 7 bases not matched to a gene; V was cut back by 3 bases and J by 5 bases. CDR3 in DNA: TGCGCCAGCAGCTGGGATGACAGGGAATATGGCTACACCTTC. Translated, it gives CASSWDDREYGYTF.

The sample holds a few counts of this clone. V gene TRBV7-9 combines with J gene TRBJ1-2; weak D call: TRBD1 (5 bases). Germline V lookup: CDR1 SEHNR, CDR2 FQNEAQ (reference sequence). The CDR3 loop spans 13 amino acids. V gave up 2 bases and J gave up 4 bases, with 8 bases separating them. CDR3 bases: TGTGCCAGCAGCTTACAGGGTTCCTATGGCTACACCTTC. Residues: CASSLQGSYGYTF.

The chain recombines TRBV12-3 or TRBV12-4 with TRBJ1-1; TRBD1 might be the D (5 bases). V dropped 7 bases and J dropped 5 bases, with 14 bases sitting between them. This CDR3 has 13 residues. The CDR3 protein is CASTAGEGTEAFF. The DNA for the CDR3 is TGTGCCAGCACCGCGGGGGAAGGGACTGAAGCTTTCTTT.

The chain joins TRBV2 to TRBJ1-6, with TRBD1 matching 7 bases. The V segment lost 6 bases and the J segment 9 bases; nucleotides outside the gene matches: 11. The germline gives CDR1 SNHLY, CDR2 FYNNEI. The CDR3 has 15 amino acids. The CDR3 sequence is CASSLQGTQSSPLHF. CDR3 sequence (DNA): TGTGCCAGCAGCCTACAGGGGACCCAGAGTTCACCCCTCCACTTT.

This clone was seen once. The chain uses TRBV20-1 and TRBJ1-4; D uncertain. There are 11 residues in the CDR3. Germline values: CDR1 DFQATT, CDR2 SNEGSKA (reference sequence). The V gene lost 5 bases and the J gene lost 7 bases, with 8 bases spanning the gap. The DNA for the CDR3 is TGCAGTGCTGAGAGTTTTGAAAAACTGTTTTTT. Its protein is CSAESFEKLFF.

This clone showed up just a few times. The V call is TRBV7-3, the J call TRBJ2-7; TRBD2 aligns across 9 bases. J was trimmed by 0 bases and V by 0 bases; bases with no gene match: 9. This CDR3 is 18 amino acids long. CDR1 SGHTA and CDR2 FQGTGA come from the germline V gene. The chain's CDR3 is CASSLTGPSGEISYEQYF. As DNA, the CDR3 is TGTGCCAGCAGCTTAACGGGACCTAGCGGGGAAATCTCCTACGAGCAGTACTTC.

The table lists this clone with a count of one. The rearrangement links TRBV18 to TRBJ2-2; 8 nucleotides agree with TRBD1. V dropped 3 bases and J dropped 6; count of bases not matched to a gene: 6. The CDR3 is 15 amino acids. Per the germline V gene, CDR1 is KGHSH and CDR2 is LQKENI. The CDR3 nucleotides are TGTGCCAGCTCACCCGGACAGGGTGGGTCCGGGGAGCTGTTTTTT. It encodes CASSPGQGGSGELFF.

This chain joins TRBV28 and TRBJ1-1; D gene ambiguous. Per germline, CDR1 MDHEN and CDR2 SYDVKM. This CDR3 contains 14 residues. Trimming pared 8 bases from V and 0 bases from J, leaving 13 bases between. The CDR3 region has the DNA TGTGCCAGCCCTGGTCGGGGAATGAACACTGAAGCTTTCTTT. Translation: CASPGRGMNTEAFF.

V and J are TRBV15 and TRBJ2-7; D possibly corresponds to TRBD1 (5 bases). Germline assignment: CDR1 LNHNV and CDR2 YYDKDF (reference sequence). This CDR3 region has 15 residues. V was trimmed by 3 bases and J by 4 bases, leaving 16 bases between them. This chain's CDR3 is CATSSSQGRRYEQYF. CDR3 DNA: TGTGCCACCAGCAGTTCGCAGGGAAGAAGATACGAGCAGTACTTC.

This chain connects TRBV25-1 to TRBJ1-3; TRBD1 is a possible D gene (5 bases). The length of the CDR3 is 17 residues. Germline values: CDR1 MGHDK, CDR2 SYGVNS. V was pared by 5 bases and J by 0 bases, with 17 bases between. The CDR3 nucleotides read TGTGCCAGCAGTTCCCCGTGGGGCAGGGCCTCTGGAAACACCATATATTTT. It is translated as CASSSPWGRASGNTIYF. Based on the CDR3 plus reference TRBV25-1 and TRBJ1-3, the full variable domain is EADIYQTPRYLVIGTGKKITLECSQTMGHDKMYWYQQDPGMELHLIHYSYGVNSTEKGDLSSESTVSRIRTEHFPLTLESARPSHTSQYLCASSSPWGRASGNTIYFGEGSWLTVV.

DNA of the CDR3: TGTGCCTGGAGCTCTGACAGGGGTGGTAATCAGCCCCAGCATTTT. This translates into CAWSSDRGGNQPQHF. The V and J genes are TRBV30 and TRBJ1-5; TRBD1 matches at 8 bases. Germline-derived CDR1 and CDR2 are GTSNPN and SVGIG (reference sequence). The CDR3 consists of 15 residues. The J segment lost 4 bases and the V segment lost 3 bases, leaving 8 bases of the junction unmatched.

The chain recombines TRBV15 with TRBJ1-4; 7 positions match TRBD1. The ends lost 0 bases at V and 4 bases at J; junction bases unmatched: 5. This CDR3 contains 16 residues. The germline gives CDR1 LNHNV, CDR2 YYDKDF (reference sequence). This CDR3 reads CATSRERQGLNEKLFF. The CDR3 DNA follows: TGTGCCACCAGCAGAGAACGACAGGGCCTTAATGAAAAACTGTTTTTT.

This chain connects TRBV9 to TRBJ2-7; weak D call: TRBD1 (5 bases). V was pared by 2 bases and J by 3 bases, with 15 bases between. Germline V gene lookup returns CDR1 SGDLS and CDR2 YYNGEE. CDR3 length: 15 residues. DNA of the CDR3: TGTGCCAGCAGCGTGGGCGACAGCCCGATCTACGAGCAGTACTTC. Its protein product is CASSVGDSPIYEQYF.